This T cell receptor beta chain was recovered during a study of tumor and adjacent non-tumor tissue in lung cancer. Broader study findings: Higher tumor TCR diversity was associated with shorter survival.

This CDR3 comprises 15 residues. Per the germline V gene, CDR1 is DFQATT and CDR2 is SNEGSKA (reference sequence). Unmatched junction bases numbered 12, after V lost 5 bases and J lost 2 bases. A modified ARM-PCR protocol with three rounds of nested PCR amplified TCRbeta. Each CDR3 protein gets one entry after TCRdb re-called the multiplex PCR reads with MiXCR. This sample carries roughly 220,000 distinct CDR3 sequences, 70% to 75% of them seen once, and the ten largest clones take approximately 25%. This clonotype came up many times. What it binds is not known. RNA was extracted from bulk tissue without any cell sorting.

The specimen was lung tumor tissue. The TCR comes from a man aged 60 to 75 with non-small cell lung cancer. The chain has TRBV20-1 and TRBJ2-7; TRBD1 matches at 7 bases. CDR3 sequence (DNA): TGCAGTGCTCCACCGGCCGGGACAGCAGCCTACGAGCAGTACTTC. This gives the protein CSAPPAGTAAYEQYF.